The clone carrying this TCR beta chain was detected only a few times. This specimen comes from a study of blood T cell repertoires in COVID-19. Per germline, CDR1 LNHNV and CDR2 YYDKDF (reference sequence). The V gene end was trimmed by 0 bases and the J gene end by 8 bases; junction bases not matched to a gene: 15. The CDR3 totals 17 residues. Sequencing was performed with immunoSEQ multiplex PCR; in TCRdb, only in-frame clones are kept and a portion is missing. The sample holds a few hundred thousand clones, around 90% seen once. This receptor was taken from a human donor in a cohort sampled during active COVID-19. The chain carries TRBV15 and TRBJ1-2; 7 positions agree with TRBD1. Sequencing was carried out using peripheral blood. CDR3 sequence reads: CATSRDMGSTGKEGYTF. Here the CDR3 DNA reads TGTGCCACCAGCAGAGATATGGGGTCGACAGGGAAGGAGGGCTACACCTTC.